Below, 18 T cell receptor beta chains from the same sample are listed, as sequenced in a study of T cell responses to AZD1222 COVID-19 vaccine. Using immunoSEQ multiplex PCR, the repertoire was profiled, and TCRdb retains in-frame clones only, with some absent. The table has 100,000 to 150,000 clones, approximately 92% seen once. This specimen consisted of peripheral blood, obtained 28 days after the second AZD1222 dose. The source is an adult who received the AZD1222 COVID-19 vaccine.

This clone was detected only a few times. The rearrangement uses TRBV28 and TRBJ1-5, with TRBD1 identical over 7 bases. The V and J ends lost 7 bases and 4 bases, in that order; junction bases with no gene match: 7. CDR1 MDHEN and CDR2 SYDVKM come from the germline V gene. This CDR3 comprises 14 residues. The CDR3 DNA sequence: TGTGCCAGCACTCTCAGACAGGGAAATCAGCCCCAGCATTTT. This encodes CASTLRQGNQPQHF.

The chain has TRBV19 and TRBJ1-2; D not certain. V was shortened by 6 bases and J by 0 bases, with 11 bases between the two germline ends. Germline V lookup: CDR1 LNHDA, CDR2 SQIVND (reference sequence). The CDR3 has 14 amino acids. This chain's CDR3 is CASRLVLTNYGYTF. CDR3 nucleotide sequence: TGTGCCAGTAGATTGGTATTAACTAACTATGGCTACACCTTC.

The rearrangement uses TRBV3-1 (or the pseudogene TRBV3-2) and TRBJ2-1; 7 nucleotides agree with TRBD2. V lost 1 base to trimming and J lost 13 bases; unmatched junction nucleotides: 10. Germline loops: CDR1 LGHDT, CDR2 YNNKEL (reference sequence). The CDR3 contains 14 residues. The CDR3 region has the DNA TGTGCCAGCAGCCAAGCGGGGAGGGAGGGCCCCCAGTTCTTC. Translation: CASSQAGREGPQFF.

This chain joins TRBV12-5 and TRBJ1-1, with a possible D match to TRBD1 (5 bases). There are 11 residues in the CDR3. Per germline, CDR1 LGHNT and CDR2 FRNRAP. V was cut by 7 bases and J by 8 bases, with 11 bases left in between. As DNA, the CDR3 is TGTGCTAGTGCAATCGACAGCGAAGCTTTCTTT. The encoded protein is CASAIDSEAFF.

This chain connects TRBV7-9 to TRBJ1-1; D gene unclear. Germline lookup yields CDR1 SEHNR and CDR2 FQNEAQ (reference sequence). Trimming pared 8 bases from V and 1 base from J, leaving 11 bases between. The CDR3 is made up of 13 amino acids. The CDR3 sequence is CASVLTPNTEAFF. CDR3 DNA sequence: TGTGCCAGCGTCCTGACACCGAACACTGAAGCTTTCTTT. Combining the CDR3 with reference TRBV7-9 and TRBJ1-1 gives the whole variable domain DTGVSQNPRHKITKRGQNVTFRCDPISEHNRLYWYRQTLGQGPEFLTYFQNEAQLEKSRLLSDRFSAERPKGSFSTLEIQRTEQGDSAMYLCASVLTPNTEAFFGQGTRLTVV.

The CDR3 coding sequence is TGTGCCAGCAATAGTCCCGGGACAGGGTTGACTGAAGCTTTCTTT. Amino acids: CASNSPGTGLTEAFF. This chain joins TRBV27 and TRBJ1-1; TRBD1 agrees at 9 bases. The CDR3 contains 15 residues. Trimming removed 7 bases from V and 5 bases from J; junction bases left unmatched: 11. Germline CDR1 is MNHEY and CDR2 is SMNVEV (reference sequence).

The chain carries TRBV14 and TRBJ1-2; D is ambiguous. The germline V gene encodes CDR1 SGHDN and CDR2 FVKESK. V lost 1 base and J lost 5, with 5 bases in between. This CDR3 has 12 residues. The CDR3 here is CASSQGGYGYTF. CDR3 bases: TGTGCCAGCAGCCAAGGAGGTTATGGCTACACCTTC.

The chain employs TRBV19 and TRBJ1-2; D is perhaps TRBD1 (5 bases). V was cut by 2 bases and J by 1 base, with 11 bases left in between. The CDR3 has 15 amino acids. The V gene's germline CDR1 is LNHDA and CDR2 SQIVND (reference sequence). CDR3 coding DNA: TGTGCCAGTAGTATAACGCCAGGGCTTAACTATGGCTACACCTTC. This encodes CASSITPGLNYGYTF.

The chain has TRBV30 and TRBJ2-1, with D unclear. The germline V gene has CDR1 GTSNPN and CDR2 SVGIG (reference sequence). The CDR3 has 12 residues. Trimming pared 3 bases from V and 0 bases from J, leaving 3 bases between. CDR3 sequence: CAWSVSYNEQFF. The DNA for the CDR3 is TGTGCCTGGAGCGTCTCCTACAATGAGCAGTTCTTC.

The V and J genes are TRBV7-2 and TRBJ1-1; 7 bases agree with TRBD1. The CDR3 spans 15 residues. Germline trimming cut 1 base from V and 0 bases from J; bases unmatched to any gene: 2. The germline CDR1 and CDR2 sequences are SGHTA and FQGNSA. CDR3 nucleotides: TGTGCCAGCAGCTTAGGGACAGGATTGAACACTGAAGCTTTCTTT. This codes for CASSLGTGLNTEAFF.

V gene TRBV9 combines with J gene TRBJ1-4, with a possible D match to TRBD1 (6 bases). The V gene lost 4 bases and the J gene lost 0 bases, with 13 bases spanning the gap. This CDR3 region has 16 residues. The germline gives CDR1 SGDLS, CDR2 YYNGEE. Written as DNA, the CDR3 is TGTGCCAGCAGCCTACGGACAGACGCAACTAATGAAAAACTGTTTTTT. Its translation: CASSLRTDATNEKLFF.

The V call is TRBV6-5, the J call TRBJ2-3; D remains unclear. V lost 6 bases to trimming and J lost 4 bases, with 8 bases between them. The CDR3 consists of 12 residues. Germline CDR1 reads MNHEY; CDR2 reads SVGAGI. The CDR3 bases are TGTGCCAGCAGCCTCGGGTCAGATACGCAGTATTTT. Its translation: CASSLGSDTQYF.

This chain uses TRBV12-5 with TRBJ1-6; D not certain. The CDR3 is 17 residues long. Trimming left V 1 base short and J 0 bases short, with 10 bases between. CDR1 is LGHNT, CDR2 FRNRAP, per germline. CDR3 DNA sequence: TGTGCTAGTGGTTTGGGGCTTGCGAGCTCCTATAATTCACCCCTCCACTTT. It codes for CASGLGLASSYNSPLHF.

The V gene is TRBV7-7, the J gene TRBJ2-7; D tentatively reads TRBD1 or TRBD2 (6 bases each). CDR1 SSHAT and CDR2 FNYEAQ come from the germline V gene (reference sequence). CDR3 length: 13 amino acids. The CDR3 DNA sequence: TGTGCTAGCAGCAAAGGGGGGTTCTACGAGCAGTACGTC. This encodes CASSKGGFYEQYV.

J is TRBJ2-5 and V is TRBV2; D could derive from TRBD1 or TRBD2 (5 bases each). CDR3 length equals 14 residues. V lost 1 base to trimming and J lost 0 bases, with 6 bases between them. Germline lookup yields CDR1 SNHLY and CDR2 FYNNEI. DNA of the CDR3: TGTGCCAGCAGTGAAGGGGGACACCAAGAGACCCAGTACTTC. The encoded protein is CASSEGGHQETQYF. The full variable domain, with the rest looked up from reference TRBV2 and TRBJ2-5, is EPEVTQTPSHQVTQMGQEVILRCVPISNHLYFYWYRQILGQKVEFLVSFYNNEISEKSEIFDDQFSVERPDGSNFTLKIRSTKLEDSAMYFCASSEGGHQETQYFGPGTRLLVL.

The genes are TRBV18 and TRBJ2-3, with 7 bases aligning to TRBD1. V trimming: 3 bases; J trimming: 1 base; junction bases outside the gene matches: 4. Germline CDR1 and CDR2: KGHSH and LQKENI. The CDR3 totals 15 residues. CDR3 sequence: CASSPLGQGTDTQYF. CDR3 DNA: TGTGCCAGCTCACCCCTCGGACAGGGCACAGATACGCAGTATTTT. Full variable domain (rest looked up from reference TRBV18 and TRBJ2-3): NAGVMQNPRHLVRRRGQEARLRCSPMKGHSHVYWYRQLPEEGLKFMVYLQKENIIDESGMPKERFSAEFPKEGPSILRIQQVVRGDSAAYFCASSPLGQGTDTQYFGPGTRLTVL.

This clone was observed once. V and J are TRBV6-6 and TRBJ1-1, with D perhaps TRBD1 (5 bases). Germline V lookup: CDR1 MNHNY, CDR2 SVGAGI (reference sequence). The V end was cut by 5 bases, the J end by 11 bases, with 15 bases between. The CDR3 runs 12 residues. The CDR3 protein is CASSPRGYGAFF. CDR3 in DNA: TGTGCCAGCAGTCCCCGGGGGTATGGGGCTTTCTTT.

This sequence joins TRBV21-1 and TRBJ2-5; the table calls TRBD1, which could not be checked here. TRBV21-1 is marked as a pseudogene. The CDR3 has 18 amino acids. The CDR3: CASSKKRVTSTGGETQYF. The DNA for the CDR3 is TGTGCCAGCAGCAAAAAGAGGGTGACATCGACAGGTGGGGAGACCCAGTACTTC.